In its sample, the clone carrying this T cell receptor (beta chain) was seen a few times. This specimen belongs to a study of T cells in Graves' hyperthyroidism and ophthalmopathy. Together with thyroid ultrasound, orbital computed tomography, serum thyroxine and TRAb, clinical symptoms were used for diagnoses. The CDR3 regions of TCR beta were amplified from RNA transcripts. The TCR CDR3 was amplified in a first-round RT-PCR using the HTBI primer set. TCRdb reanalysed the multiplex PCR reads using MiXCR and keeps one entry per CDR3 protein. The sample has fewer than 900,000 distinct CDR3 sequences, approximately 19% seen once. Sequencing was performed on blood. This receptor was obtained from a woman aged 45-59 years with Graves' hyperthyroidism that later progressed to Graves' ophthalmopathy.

This CDR3 is CASSLGGRRPYEQYF. CDR3 in DNA: TGTGCCAGCAGCCTGGGGGGTCGGAGGCCCTACGAGCAGTACTTC. The chain joins TRBV11-2 to TRBJ2-7; TRBD2 might be the D (6 bases). V was clipped by 5 bases and J by 2 bases, with 16 bases between them. The V gene's germline CDR1 is SGHAT and CDR2 FQNNGV. This CDR3 is 15 amino acids long.